The 13 T cell receptor beta chains presented below share a single source sample, sequenced in a study of blood T cell repertoires in COVID-19. Libraries were prepared by immunoSEQ multiplex PCR; TCRdb keeps only in-frame clonotypes and omits some of them. The repertoire consists of under 400,000 clones, with around 90% occurring once and the leading ten covering 2.5% to 3.5%. The sequencing input was peripheral blood. The receptors were sampled from a woman aged 30 to 39 with COVID-19, enrolled during active disease.

J is TRBJ2-1 and V is TRBV7-3, with D possibly being TRBD2 (6 bases). V lost 4 bases and J lost 10, with 17 bases in between. The germline V gene has CDR1 SGHTA and CDR2 FQGTGA. This CDR3 has 14 amino acids. As DNA, the CDR3 is TGTGCCAGCAGCTACGGCGGGAAAAGGAACGAGCAGTTCTTC. Its translation: CASSYGGKRNEQFF.

This chain uses TRBV28 with TRBJ1-6; the D is unclear. The V end was cut by 4 bases, the J end by 7 bases, with 17 bases between. The germline gives CDR1 MDHEN, CDR2 SYDVKM. This CDR3 is built from 16 residues. CDR3 DNA: TGTGCCAGCAGTTGGGGAGGGATCCGGAGGAATTCACCCCTCCACTTT. Translation: CASSWGGIRRNSPLHF.

The chain couples TRBV4-2 to TRBJ2-3; 10 bases align to TRBD2. The CDR3 loop spans 22 amino acids. Germline V gene sequence: CDR1 LGHNA, CDR2 YNFKEQ. V dropped 1 base and J dropped 0; count of bases not matched to a gene: 19. DNA of the CDR3: TGTGCCAGCAGCCAAGGGTCACCGAAAGCGGGAGGGAGAAGTACTAGCACAGATACGCAGTATTTT. It is translated as CASSQGSPKAGGRSTSTDTQYF.

The CDR3 DNA reads as TGTGCCAGCAGCCCAAAGGGACAGGGACCTAACTATGGCTACACCTTC. This codes for CASSPKGQGPNYGYTF. The V gene is TRBV7-9, the J gene TRBJ1-2, with 9 bases aligning to TRBD1. V lost 5 bases to trimming and J lost 0 bases; unmatched junction nucleotides: 7. Per germline, CDR1 SEHNR and CDR2 FQNEAQ (reference sequence). The length of the CDR3 is 16 residues.

The V call is TRBV7-6, the J call TRBJ2-2, with D possibly being TRBD1 (6 bases). The length of the CDR3 is 15 residues. Germline CDR1 reads SGHVS; CDR2 reads FNYEAQ. The V gene lost 4 bases and the J gene lost 6 bases, with 15 bases spanning the gap. CDR3 nucleotides: TGTGCCAGCAGCTCCCGAACTGGGGGCTCCGGGGAGCTGTTTTTT. This codes for CASSSRTGGSGELFF.

The chain recombines TRBV4-2 with TRBJ1-1, with D maybe TRBD1 (6 bases). CDR1 is LGHNA, CDR2 YNFKEQ, per germline. The CDR3 loop spans 14 amino acids. The V end was cut by 6 bases, the J end by 4 bases, with 15 bases between. DNA of the CDR3: TGTGCCAGCAGTCTGACAGGACCTAGCACTGAAGCTTTCTTT. Amino acid sequence: CASSLTGPSTEAFF.

J is TRBJ1-3 and V is TRBV5-6; possibly TRBD1 for D (5 bases). Germline-derived CDR1 and CDR2 are SGHDT and YYEEEE. The CDR3 loop spans 15 amino acids. The ends were cut back, 4 bases at V and 0 bases at J, with 11 bases in the middle. As DNA, the CDR3 is TGTGCCAGCAGCCTGCAGGGAAACTCTGGAAACACCATATATTTT. Encoded protein: CASSLQGNSGNTIYF.

The chain is built from TRBV7-9 and TRBJ2-1; a possible D gene is TRBD2 (6 bases). The CDR3 is made up of 13 amino acids. Germline V CDR1 and CDR2: SEHNR, FQNEAQ (reference sequence). Trimming pared 3 bases from V and 9 bases from J, leaving 12 bases between. For the CDR3, the DNA is TGTGCCAGCAGCTTCACGGGAGAGGGTGAGCAGTTCTTC. It translates to CASSFTGEGEQFF.

This rearrangement joins TRBV19 to TRBJ1-2; D might be TRBD1 (6 bases). The germline V and J ends were trimmed by 5 bases and 7 bases, with 14 bases remaining between them. The CDR3 sequence is 13 residues long. Germline lookup yields CDR1 LNHDA and CDR2 SQIVND (reference sequence). CDR3 in amino acids: CASSLGASGGYTF. The CDR3 DNA reads as TGTGCCAGTAGTCTGGGGGCTTCGGGTGGCTACACCTTC. The full variable domain, with the rest looked up from reference TRBV19 and TRBJ1-2, is DGGITQSPKYLFRKEGQNVTLSCEQNLNHDAMYWYRQDPGQGLRLIYYSQIVNDFQKGDIAEGYSVSREKKESFPLTVTSAQKNPTAFYLCASSLGASGGYTFGSGTRLTVV.

CDR3 DNA sequence: TGTGCCAGCAGCTTAGGGGGAGCTAAGGGAGAGACCCAGTACTTC. It encodes CASSLGGAKGETQYF. The V call is TRBV7-2, the J call TRBJ2-5; D may be TRBD2 (5 bases). The CDR3 is made up of 15 amino acids. Per germline, CDR1 SGHTA and CDR2 FQGNSA. Between the trimmed V and J ends, which lost 1 base and 4 bases, there was a span of 13 bases.

The chain employs TRBV2 and TRBJ2-2, with 10 bases identical to TRBD2. The germline V gene encodes CDR1 SNHLY and CDR2 FYNNEI. The CDR3 length is 14 residues. With 7 bases clipped from V and 8 bases from J, the junction kept 7 bases outside the gene matches. The CDR3 reads CASNPSGSSGELFF. The CDR3 bases are TGTGCCAGCAATCCTAGCGGGAGCTCTGGGGAGCTGTTTTTT.

The CDR3 is CATSREGLGAFNTEAFF. The DNA of the CDR3 is TGTGCCACCAGCAGAGAGGGTCTGGGGGCGTTCAACACTGAAGCTTTCTTT. The chain has TRBV15 and TRBJ1-1, with D perhaps matching TRBD1 (6 bases). From germline, CDR1 is LNHNV and CDR2 YYDKDF (reference sequence). The CDR3 has 17 amino acids. Trimming took off 0 bases at V and 2 bases at J, with 16 bases between the two ends.

The chain couples TRBV28 to TRBJ1-4; 7 bases agree with TRBD1. V gave up 5 bases and J gave up 8 bases; unmatched junction bases: 11. The CDR3 contains 15 residues. Germline CDR1 MDHEN, CDR2 SYDVKM. The CDR3 loop is CASSPMEGQREKLFF. CDR3 nucleotide sequence: TGTGCCAGCAGTCCCATGGAGGGACAGAGGGAAAAACTGTTTTTT.